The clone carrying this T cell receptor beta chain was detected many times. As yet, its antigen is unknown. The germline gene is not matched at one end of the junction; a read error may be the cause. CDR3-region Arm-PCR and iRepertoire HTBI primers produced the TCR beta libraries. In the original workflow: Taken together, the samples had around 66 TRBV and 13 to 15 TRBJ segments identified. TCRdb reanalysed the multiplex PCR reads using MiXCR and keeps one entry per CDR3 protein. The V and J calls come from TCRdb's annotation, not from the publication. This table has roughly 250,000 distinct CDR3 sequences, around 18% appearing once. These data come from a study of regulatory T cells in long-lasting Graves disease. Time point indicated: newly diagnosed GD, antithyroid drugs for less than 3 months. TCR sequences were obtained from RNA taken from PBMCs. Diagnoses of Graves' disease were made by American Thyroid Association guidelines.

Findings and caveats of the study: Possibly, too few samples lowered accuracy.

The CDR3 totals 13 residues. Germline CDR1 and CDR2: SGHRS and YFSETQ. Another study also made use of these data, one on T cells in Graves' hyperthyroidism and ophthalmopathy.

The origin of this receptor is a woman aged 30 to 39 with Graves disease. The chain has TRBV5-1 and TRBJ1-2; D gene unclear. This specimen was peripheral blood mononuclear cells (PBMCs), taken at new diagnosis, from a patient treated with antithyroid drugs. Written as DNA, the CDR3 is TGTGCCAGCAGCCTTGACTTTTCCTATGGCTACACCTTC. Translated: CASSLDFSYGYTF.